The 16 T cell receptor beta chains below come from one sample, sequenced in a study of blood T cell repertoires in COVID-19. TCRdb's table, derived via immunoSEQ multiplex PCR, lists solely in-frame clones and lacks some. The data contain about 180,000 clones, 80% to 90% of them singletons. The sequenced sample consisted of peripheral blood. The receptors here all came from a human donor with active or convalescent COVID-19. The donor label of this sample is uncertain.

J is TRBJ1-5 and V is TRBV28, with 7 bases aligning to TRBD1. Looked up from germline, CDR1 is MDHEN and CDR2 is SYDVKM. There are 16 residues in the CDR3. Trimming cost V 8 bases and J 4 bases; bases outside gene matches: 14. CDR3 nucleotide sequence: TGTGCCAGCGGGGAGGTACAGGGGCTGGGTAATCAGCCCCAGCATTTT. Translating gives CASGEVQGLGNQPQHF.

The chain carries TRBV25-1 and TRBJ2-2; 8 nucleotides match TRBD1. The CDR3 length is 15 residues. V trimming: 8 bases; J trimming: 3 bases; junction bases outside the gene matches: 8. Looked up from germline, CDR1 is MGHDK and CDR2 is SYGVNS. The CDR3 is CASRSDRGDTGELFF. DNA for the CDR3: TGTGCCAGCCGCTCCGACAGGGGAGACACCGGGGAGCTGTTTTTT.

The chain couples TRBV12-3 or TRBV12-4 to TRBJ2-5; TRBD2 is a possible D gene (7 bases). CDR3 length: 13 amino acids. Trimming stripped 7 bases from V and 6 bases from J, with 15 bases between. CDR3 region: CASTEGGTKTQYF. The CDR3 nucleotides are TGTGCCAGCACCGAGGGGGGGACGAAGACCCAGTACTTC.

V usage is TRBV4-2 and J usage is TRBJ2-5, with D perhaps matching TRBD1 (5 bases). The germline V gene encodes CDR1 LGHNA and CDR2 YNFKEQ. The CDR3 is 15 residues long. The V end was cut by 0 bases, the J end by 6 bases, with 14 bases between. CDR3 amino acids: CASSQEGAGLKTQYF. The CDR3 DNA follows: TGTGCCAGCAGCCAAGAAGGGGCAGGGCTAAAGACCCAGTACTTC.

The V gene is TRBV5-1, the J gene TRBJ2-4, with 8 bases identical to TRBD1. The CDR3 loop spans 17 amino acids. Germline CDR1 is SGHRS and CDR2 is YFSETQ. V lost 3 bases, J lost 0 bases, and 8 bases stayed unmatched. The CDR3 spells CASSWDGTGLAKNIQYF. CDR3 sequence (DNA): TGCGCCAGCAGCTGGGATGGGACAGGACTAGCCAAAAACATTCAGTACTTC.

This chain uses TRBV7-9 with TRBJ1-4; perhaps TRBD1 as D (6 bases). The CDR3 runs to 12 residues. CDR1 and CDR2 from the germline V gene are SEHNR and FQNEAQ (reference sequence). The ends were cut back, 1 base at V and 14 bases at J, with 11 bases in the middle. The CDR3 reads CASSLDIRGLFF. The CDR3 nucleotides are TGTGCCAGCAGCTTAGATATCAGGGGCCTGTTTTTT. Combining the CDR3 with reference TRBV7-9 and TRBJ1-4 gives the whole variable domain DTGVSQNPRHKITKRGQNVTFRCDPISEHNRLYWYRQTLGQGPEFLTYFQNEAQLEKSRLLSDRFSAERPKGSFSTLEIQRTEQGDSAMYLCASSLDIRGLFFGSGTQLSVL.

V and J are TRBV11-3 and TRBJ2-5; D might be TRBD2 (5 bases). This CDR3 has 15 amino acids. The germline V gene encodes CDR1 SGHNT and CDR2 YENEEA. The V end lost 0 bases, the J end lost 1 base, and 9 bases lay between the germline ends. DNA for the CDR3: TGTGCCAGCAGCTTAGATACGGGAATCCAAGAGACCCAGTACTTC. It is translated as CASSLDTGIQETQYF.

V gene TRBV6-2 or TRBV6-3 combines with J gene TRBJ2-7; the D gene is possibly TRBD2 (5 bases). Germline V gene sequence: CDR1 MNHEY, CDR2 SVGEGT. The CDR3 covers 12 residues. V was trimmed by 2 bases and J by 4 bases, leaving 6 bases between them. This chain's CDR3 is CASSYRGYEQYF. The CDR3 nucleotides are TGTGCCAGCAGTTACCGGGGTTACGAGCAGTACTTC.

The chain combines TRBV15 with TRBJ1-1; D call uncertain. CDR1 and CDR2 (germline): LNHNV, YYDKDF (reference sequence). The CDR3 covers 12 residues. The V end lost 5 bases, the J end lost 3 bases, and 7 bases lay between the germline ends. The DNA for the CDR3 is TGTGCCACCAGCGCCAGGCACACTGAAGCTTTCTTT. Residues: CATSARHTEAFF.

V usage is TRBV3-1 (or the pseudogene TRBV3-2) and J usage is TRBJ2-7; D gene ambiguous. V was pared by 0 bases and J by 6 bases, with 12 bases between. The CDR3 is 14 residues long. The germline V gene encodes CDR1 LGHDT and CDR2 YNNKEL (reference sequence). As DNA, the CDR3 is TGTGCCAGCAGCCAAGATCGACCGGGTGGCGAGCAGTACTTC. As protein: CASSQDRPGGEQYF.

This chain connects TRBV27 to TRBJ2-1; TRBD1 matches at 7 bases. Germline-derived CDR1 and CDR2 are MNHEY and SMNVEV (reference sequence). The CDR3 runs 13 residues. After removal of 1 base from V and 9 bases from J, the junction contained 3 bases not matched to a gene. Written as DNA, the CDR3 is TGTGCCAGCAGTTTATTGTGGACAGGTGAGCAGTTCTTC. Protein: CASSLLWTGEQFF.

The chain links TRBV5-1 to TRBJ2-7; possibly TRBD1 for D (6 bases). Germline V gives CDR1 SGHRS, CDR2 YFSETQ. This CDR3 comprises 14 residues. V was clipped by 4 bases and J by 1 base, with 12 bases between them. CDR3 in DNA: TGCGCCAGCAGCCTAGAACAGGGATCCTACGAGCAGTACTTC. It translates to CASSLEQGSYEQYF.

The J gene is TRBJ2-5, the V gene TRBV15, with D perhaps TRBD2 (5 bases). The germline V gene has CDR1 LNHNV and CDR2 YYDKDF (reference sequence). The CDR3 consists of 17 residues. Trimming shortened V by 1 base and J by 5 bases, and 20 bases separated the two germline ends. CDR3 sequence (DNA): TGTGCCACCAGCAGAGCTCCCCCCGGGGTAGGGAGCGAGACCCAGTACTTC. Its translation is CATSRAPPGVGSETQYF.

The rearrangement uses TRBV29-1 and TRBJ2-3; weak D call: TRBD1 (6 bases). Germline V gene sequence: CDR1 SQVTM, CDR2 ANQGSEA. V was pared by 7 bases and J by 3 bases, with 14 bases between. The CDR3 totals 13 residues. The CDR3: CSAPRGETDTQYF. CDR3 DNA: TGCAGCGCCCCCAGGGGCGAGACAGATACGCAGTATTTT.

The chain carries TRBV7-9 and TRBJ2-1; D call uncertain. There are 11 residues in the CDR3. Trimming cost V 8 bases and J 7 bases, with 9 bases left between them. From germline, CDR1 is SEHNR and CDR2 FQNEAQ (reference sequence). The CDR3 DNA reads TGTGCCAGCGCGCGGCTGAATGAGCAGTTCTTC. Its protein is CASARLNEQFF.

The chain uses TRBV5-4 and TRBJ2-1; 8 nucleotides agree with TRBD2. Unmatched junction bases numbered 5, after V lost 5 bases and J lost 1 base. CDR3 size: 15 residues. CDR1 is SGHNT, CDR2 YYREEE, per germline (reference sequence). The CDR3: CASRYTSGSYNEQFF. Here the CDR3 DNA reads TGTGCCAGCAGATACACTAGCGGATCCTACAATGAGCAGTTCTTC. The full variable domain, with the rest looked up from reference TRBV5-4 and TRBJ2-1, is ETGVTQSPTHLIKTRGQQVTLRCSSQSGHNTVSWYQQALGQGPQFIFQYYREEENGRGNFPPRFSGLQFPNYSSELNVNALELDDSALYLCASRYTSGSYNEQFFGPGTRLTVL.